One sample yielded the 25 T cell receptor beta chains listed below, sequenced in a study of blood T cell repertoires in COVID-19 (dated by TCRdb to the early 2020s). The library was produced with the immunoSEQ multiplex PCR assay. TCRdb obtained this table from immuneACCESS and retained in-frame rearrangements with V and J assigned. These tables miss some clones; where compared with another copy, unresolved V genes account for less than half of the shortfall, and the remainder is unexplained. The sample table holds roughly 520,000 clones, of which 88% were seen once. 1.5% to 2% of the sample is in the top ten clones. The sample consisted of PBMCs or T cells enriched from blood (not recorded which). Every receptor here comes from a middle-aged woman who had recovered from COVID-19.

The V and J genes are TRBV15 and TRBJ2-7; 7 bases match TRBD2. V shed 1 base, J shed 0 bases, and the junction held 6 bases outside the gene matches. There are 16 residues in the CDR3. The germline V gene has CDR1 LNHNV and CDR2 YYDKDF (reference sequence). In nucleotides, the CDR3 is TGTGCCACCAGCAGAGCCTCTAGCGGTAGCTCCTACGAGCAGTACTTC. This encodes CATSRASSGSSYEQYF.

This clone was counted between two and nine times. The CDR3 nucleotides read TGTGCCAGCCACCCCCGGACAGGGGGTCGAATCGAGCAGTACTTC. Translation gives CASHPRTGGRIEQYF. The rearrangement uses TRBV19 and TRBJ2-7; 10 bases are a match to TRBD1. The germline CDR1 and CDR2 sequences are LNHDA and SQIVND (reference sequence). This CDR3 has 15 amino acids. The V and J ends lost 9 bases and 6 bases, in that order; junction bases with no gene match: 14.

The chain has TRBV4-3 and TRBJ1-4; no reliable D call. The CDR3 has 14 residues. The germline V and J ends were trimmed by 1 base and 7 bases, with 10 bases remaining between them. The germline V gene has CDR1 LGHNA and CDR2 YSLEER. CDR3 sequence (DNA): TGCGCCAGCAGCCAAGGAACAGAGGGTGAAAAACTGTTTTTT. Translation gives CASSQGTEGEKLFF.

This clone was detected a few times. This rearrangement joins TRBV2 to TRBJ2-7; a weak D match, TRBD2 (6 bases). Germline assignment: CDR1 SNHLY and CDR2 FYNNEI. With 3 bases removed from V and 3 bases from J, the gap between germline ends came to 18 bases. This CDR3 spans 16 amino acids. The CDR3 loop reads CASSDGGTAVVYEQYF. In nucleotides, the CDR3 is TGTGCCAGCAGTGATGGAGGGACCGCCGTCGTCTACGAGCAGTACTTC.

The chain recombines TRBV5-1 with TRBJ1-1; a possible D gene is TRBD1 (5 bases). CDR1 SGHRS and CDR2 YFSETQ come from the germline V gene. Trimming pared 4 bases from V and 3 bases from J, leaving 13 bases between. CDR3 length equals 14 residues. In DNA, the CDR3 is TGCGCCAGCAGCCCCTGGGGGGGGGACACTGAAGCTTTCTTT. It codes for CASSPWGGDTEAFF. The variable domain in full, with the rest retrieved from reference TRBV5-1 and TRBJ1-1, is KAGVTQTPRYLIKTRGQQVTLSCSPISGHRSVSWYQQTPGQGLQFLFEYFSETQRNKGNFPGRFSGRQFSNSRSEMNVSTLELGDSALYLCASSPWGGDTEAFFGQGTRLTVV.

This clone was counted a single time. The J gene is TRBJ1-2, the V gene TRBV10-3; possibly TRBD1 for D (5 bases). The V end was cut by 10 bases, the J end by 3 bases, with 12 bases between. The CDR3 runs 12 residues. Germline lookup yields CDR1 ENHRY and CDR2 SYGVKD. CDR3 sequence (DNA): TGTGCCACTTCGGGGACTCACTATGGCTACACCTTC. This encodes CATSGTHYGYTF.

The V gene is TRBV5-1, the J gene TRBJ2-7, with 8 nucleotides matching TRBD1. The germline V gene encodes CDR1 SGHRS and CDR2 YFSETQ. Trimming took 0 bases from V and 3 from J; bases not matched to a gene: 5. This CDR3 region has 15 residues. The CDR3 loop reads CASSLAGTGRYEQYF. As DNA, the CDR3 is TGCGCCAGCAGCTTGGCGGGGACAGGTCGCTACGAGCAGTACTTC.

The V gene is TRBV19, the J gene TRBJ2-3, with 9 bases aligning to TRBD2. With 7 bases clipped from V and 5 bases from J, the junction kept 10 bases outside the gene matches. Germline V lookup: CDR1 LNHDA, CDR2 SQIVND (reference sequence). The CDR3 sequence is 15 residues long. CDR3 protein: CASMGWREGGDTQYF. In DNA, the CDR3 is TGTGCCAGTATGGGCTGGCGGGAGGGGGGAGATACGCAGTATTTT.

This clone appeared a single time. The junction departs from germline at one end; a sequencing error may be responsible. The chain combines TRBV5-6 with TRBJ1-2; D is possibly TRBD1 (6 bases). The germline gives CDR1 SGHDT, CDR2 YYEEEE. This CDR3 is built from 14 residues. CDR3 region: CAGSSEQGHYGYTF. CDR3 nucleotides: TGTGCCGGCAGCTCCGAACAGGGACACTATGGCTACACCTTC.

The chain recombines TRBV7-9 with TRBJ1-5; D possibly corresponds to TRBD1 (6 bases). CDR1 is SEHNR, CDR2 FQNEAQ, per germline (reference sequence). The CDR3 extends over 14 amino acids. Trimming shortened V by 5 bases and J by 5 bases, and 13 bases separated the two germline ends. This chain's CDR3 is CASSPPNRDQPQHF. The DNA for the CDR3 is TGTGCCAGCAGCCCCCCGAACAGGGATCAGCCCCAGCATTTT.

This clone has just one count. This chain connects TRBV7-9 to TRBJ1-2, with D maybe TRBD1 (6 bases). V lost 3 bases, J lost 3 bases, and 11 bases lay in between. The CDR3 has 14 amino acids. Looked up from germline, CDR1 is SEHNR and CDR2 is FQNEAQ (reference sequence). CDR3 sequence (DNA): TGTGCCAGCAGCTTCCAGGGGTCAGACTATGGCTACACCTTC. It yields the protein CASSFQGSDYGYTF. Full variable domain (rest looked up from reference TRBV7-9 and TRBJ1-2): DTGVSQNPRHKITKRGQNVTFRCDPISEHNRLYWYRQTLGQGPEFLTYFQNEAQLEKSRLLSDRFSAERPKGSFSTLEIQRTEQGDSAMYLCASSFQGSDYGYTFGSGTRLTVV.

V is TRBV11-2 and J is TRBJ2-1, with 10 bases matching TRBD2. Germline CDR1 SGHAT, CDR2 FQNNGV. The CDR3 has 17 residues. With V trimmed by 5 bases and J by 3 bases, 10 bases remained unmatched. CDR3 nucleotide sequence: TGTGCCAGCAGCGGAGACCCTAGCGGGAGAGGCTACAATGAGCAGTTCTTC. Protein sequence: CASSGDPSGRGYNEQFF.

V and J are TRBV20-1 and TRBJ2-7; TRBD2 is a possible D gene (5 bases). V dropped 6 bases and J dropped 5 bases, with 11 bases sitting between them. The V gene's germline CDR1 is DFQATT and CDR2 SNEGSKA (reference sequence). This CDR3 spans 11 amino acids. CDR3 bases: TGCAGTGCCCGCGCGGGCCACGAGCAGTACTTC. Amino acids: CSARAGHEQYF.

This rearrangement joins TRBV28 to TRBJ1-4; D is unclear. V was cut by 6 bases and J by 1 base, with 9 bases left in between. Germline-derived CDR1 and CDR2 are MDHEN and SYDVKM. This CDR3 has 14 residues. The CDR3 loop is CASSRFGTNEKLFF. Written as DNA, the CDR3 is TGTGCCAGCAGCCGGTTTGGAACTAATGAAAAACTGTTTTTT.

The chain recombines TRBV5-1 with TRBJ2-1; no clear D gene. CDR3 length: 15 residues. The V end lost 4 bases, the J end lost 0 bases, and 11 bases lay between the germline ends. CDR1 is SGHRS and CDR2 is YFSETQ in the germline V gene. The CDR3 DNA reads TGCGCCAGCAGCATTTATTCGAGCTCCTACAATGAGCAGTTCTTC. This gives the protein CASSIYSSSYNEQFF.

This chain links TRBV19 with TRBJ2-1; 9 bases are shared with TRBD2. The CDR3 loop spans 16 amino acids. J gave up 2 bases and V 4 bases, and 6 bases lay outside the gene matches. The germline gives CDR1 LNHDA, CDR2 SQIVND (reference sequence). This CDR3 reads CASSRPGLAAYNEQFF. The CDR3 DNA reads TGTGCCAGTAGTAGGCCGGGACTAGCTGCCTACAATGAGCAGTTCTTC.

The chain couples TRBV27 to TRBJ1-2, with 8 bases fitting TRBD1. The CDR3 is made up of 14 amino acids. With V trimmed by 5 bases and J by 2 bases, 4 bases remained unmatched. The germline CDR1 and CDR2 sequences are MNHEY and SMNVEV (reference sequence). CDR3 sequence: CASSRTGTNYGYTF. Here the CDR3 DNA reads TGTGCCAGCAGTCGGACAGGGACCAACTATGGCTACACCTTC.

The J gene is TRBJ2-3, the V gene TRBV7-9, with a possible D match to TRBD2 (6 bases). Germline CDR1 reads SEHNR; CDR2 reads FQNEAQ (reference sequence). The CDR3 runs 15 residues. V lost 4 bases to trimming and J lost 1 base, with 12 bases between them. In nucleotides, the CDR3 is TGTGCCAGCAGCTCCAGACTAGATCGCACAGATACGCAGTATTTT. Encoded protein: CASSSRLDRTDTQYF.

The gene calls are TRBV10-3 and TRBJ2-7; D perhaps matches TRBD2 (5 bases). This CDR3 has 12 amino acids. Germline-derived CDR1 and CDR2 are ENHRY and SYGVKD. V dropped 5 bases and J dropped 5 bases, with 10 bases sitting between them. The CDR3 region has the DNA TGTGCCATCAGTCACCCGGGAAACGAGCAGTACTTC. This codes for CAISHPGNEQYF.

V and J are TRBV5-4 and TRBJ2-1, with TRBD2 matching over 7 bases. From germline, CDR1 is SGHNT and CDR2 YYREEE (reference sequence). The CDR3 spans 12 residues. J was trimmed by 8 bases and V by 3 bases; bases with no gene match: 2. The CDR3 coding sequence is TGTGCCAGCAGCTCGGGGGGTTATGAGCAGTTCTTC. It codes for CASSSGGYEQFF. Variable domain in full (rest from reference TRBV5-4 and TRBJ2-1): ETGVTQSPTHLIKTRGQQVTLRCSSQSGHNTVSWYQQALGQGPQFIFQYYREEENGRGNFPPRFSGLQFPNYSSELNVNALELDDSALYLCASSSGGYEQFFGPGTRLTVL.

This clone was seen only once. The chain combines TRBV27 with TRBJ2-7; 7 bases are a match to TRBD1. The CDR3 spans 14 residues. Trimming cost V 3 bases and J 3 bases; bases outside gene matches: 5. Germline V gene data show CDR1 as MNHEY and CDR2 as SMNVEV (reference sequence). As DNA, the CDR3 is TGTGCCAGCAGTTTCAGGACAGGTCTCTACGAGCAGTACTTC. This gives the protein CASSFRTGLYEQYF.

In the case of this clone: Other DNA sequences within the sample encode an identical CDR3. The V gene is TRBV12-3 or TRBV12-4, the J gene TRBJ2-7; a possible D gene is TRBD1 (7 bases). The CDR3 runs 13 residues. Trimming took off 6 bases at V and 0 bases at J, with 9 bases between the two ends. The CDR3 nucleotides read TGTGCCAGCAGGCGGGACAGCTCCTACGAGCAGTACTTC. Translation gives CASRRDSSYEQYF.

The CDR3 DNA follows: TGTGCCAGCAGCAAGACGATACAATCGGACAATGGTGAAGCTTTCTTT. Translating gives CASSKTIQSDNGEAFF. The chain links TRBV21-1 to TRBJ1-1; the listed D gene, TRBD1, was not tested against the DNA. TRBV21-1 is designated a pseudogene. The CDR3 is 16 residues long.

V gene TRBV27 combines with J gene TRBJ2-1; the match to TRBD1 covers 10 bases. This CDR3 spans 15 amino acids. Germline-derived CDR1 and CDR2 are MNHEY and SMNVEV (reference sequence). Trimming cost V 5 bases and J 5 bases; bases outside gene matches: 6. The CDR3 coding sequence is TGTGCCAGCAGTATCCCCGGGACAGGGGACAATGAGCAGTTCTTC. Translated: CASSIPGTGDNEQFF.

This clone was detected only a few times. V gene TRBV7-8 combines with J gene TRBJ1-1; tentatively, D is TRBD1 (6 bases). This CDR3 comprises 14 residues. V lost 4 bases, J lost 5 bases, and 14 bases lay in between. Germline V gene data show CDR1 as SGHVS and CDR2 as FQNEAQ. The CDR3 DNA reads TGTGCCAGCAGCTCCAACAGGGAGTCTACTGAAGCTTTCTTT. This encodes CASSSNRESTEAFF.